The T cell receptor (beta chain) under discussion was sequenced for a study of control samples from healthy donors and cancer patients. The germline gives CDR1 MNHEY, CDR2 SVGAGI. Trimming took off 5 bases at V and 1 base at J, with 11 bases between the two ends. CDR3 length equals 14 residues. Repertoires were generated with immunoSEQ multiplex PCR, while TCRdb's copy carries only in-frame clones and drops some. The table records 93,000 or so clones, 80% to 90% of them present only once. This clonotype was sampled from a man aged 55-75 years with lung cancer. The chain carries TRBV6-5 and TRBJ1-1, with a weak D call TRBD1 (5 bases). The material sequenced was PBMCs. CDR3 bases: TGTGCCAGCAGTACTGGACAACAGAACACTGAAGCTTTCTTT. It encodes CASSTGQQNTEAFF.